Below are 25 T cell receptor beta chains sequenced from a single sample in a study of control samples from healthy donors and cancer patients. TCRdb keeps only in-frame clones here, not all; method: immunoSEQ multiplex PCR. The table lists some 78,000 clones, roughly nine tenths of them singletons. Sample: blood. All receptors derive from an older woman in good health.

The V gene is TRBV5-1, the J gene TRBJ2-1; D is tentatively TRBD1 or TRBD2 (5 bases each). Germline-derived CDR1 and CDR2 are SGHRS and YFSETQ. V lost 3 bases and J lost 9, with 22 bases in between. This CDR3 is built from 16 residues. CDR3 region: CASSSTVPAGTFEQFF. DNA of the CDR3: TGCGCCAGCAGCTCAACCGTCCCGGCAGGGACCTTTGAGCAGTTCTTC. Using reference TRBV5-1 and TRBJ2-1 for the parts outside the CDR3, the full variable domain is KAGVTQTPRYLIKTRGQQVTLSCSPISGHRSVSWYQQTPGQGLQFLFEYFSETQRNKGNFPGRFSGRQFSNSRSEMNVSTLELGDSALYLCASSSTVPAGTFEQFFGPGTRLTVL.

This chain uses TRBV11-2 with TRBJ1-2; no firm D call. V was trimmed by 8 bases and J by 6 bases, leaving 4 bases between them. This CDR3 has 9 residues. The germline V gene has CDR1 SGHAT and CDR2 FQNNGV. The CDR3 DNA is TGTGCCAGCGGGAATGGCTACACCTTC. Its translation is CASGNGYTF.

The chain is built from TRBV7-9 and TRBJ1-5, with D unclear. This CDR3 comprises 14 residues. Germline lookup yields CDR1 SEHNR and CDR2 FQNEAQ (reference sequence). V lost 4 bases and J lost 0, with 7 bases in between. CDR3 bases: TGTGCCAGCAGCTCTCCAGCTAGCAATCAGCCCCAGCATTTT. Its protein is CASSSPASNQPQHF.

Turning to this clone: A far larger clone is a single base away, which makes a read error likely. The chain joins TRBV6-4 to TRBJ2-2, with 8 bases fitting TRBD2. Per germline, CDR1 MRHNA and CDR2 SNTAGT. CDR3 length equals 13 residues. The CDR3 sequence is CPSSDGGAGELFF. In DNA, the CDR3 is TGTCCCAGCAGTGACGGGGGGGCCGGGGAGCTGTTTTTT.

This chain connects TRBV27 to TRBJ2-7; tentative D call: TRBD1 (7 bases). The CDR3 length is 14 residues. CDR1 and CDR2 (germline): MNHEY, SMNVEV (reference sequence). V lost 4 bases to trimming and J lost 6 bases, with 16 bases between them. The CDR3 spells CASSSPRGRGEQYF. In nucleotides, the CDR3 is TGTGCCAGCAGTTCGCCTAGGGGGCGGGGCGAGCAGTACTTC.

The chain joins TRBV5-1 to TRBJ2-6; no firm D call. The CDR3 is 12 residues long. CDR1 and CDR2 from the germline V gene are SGHRS and YFSETQ. The ends were cut back, 6 bases at V and 12 bases at J, with 13 bases in the middle. The CDR3 here is CASNDGNGVLTF. The CDR3 DNA reads as TGCGCCAGCAACGACGGCAACGGCGTCCTGACTTTC.

J is TRBJ1-2 and V is TRBV30; TRBD1 matches 8 bases. The V segment lost 5 bases and the J segment 7 bases; nucleotides outside the gene matches: 9. This CDR3 spans 13 amino acids. CDR1 is GTSNPN, CDR2 SVGIG, per germline (reference sequence). The CDR3 reads CAWHRDRPSGYTF. The CDR3, as DNA: TGTGCCTGGCACCGGGACAGGCCAAGTGGCTACACCTTC.

The J gene is TRBJ1-3, the V gene TRBV7-9, with unresolved D. Germline values: CDR1 SEHNR, CDR2 FQNEAQ (reference sequence). The CDR3 consists of 15 residues. V lost 5 bases and J 3 bases, leaving 14 bases between the germline ends. CDR3 coding DNA: TGTGCCAGCAGCCCTTCGGGTTCTGGTGGAAACACCATATATTTT. Amino acids: CASSPSGSGGNTIYF.

The chain recombines TRBV27 with TRBJ1-1; D remains unclear. CDR1 and CDR2 from the germline V gene are MNHEY and SMNVEV (reference sequence). There are 14 residues in the CDR3. V was pared by 4 bases and J by 6 bases, with 15 bases between. DNA of the CDR3: TGTGCCAGCAGTTCTTTCAGGTCTCGCGCTGAAGCTTTCTTT. This codes for CASSSFRSRAEAFF.

V and J are TRBV7-2 and TRBJ1-4, with D possibly TRBD1 on 5 matching bases. V dropped 6 bases and J dropped 4 bases, with 12 bases sitting between them. This CDR3 spans 14 amino acids. The V gene's germline CDR1 is SGHTA and CDR2 FQGNSA. The CDR3 reads CASRRGGINEKLFF. The CDR3, as DNA: TGTGCCAGCAGGAGGGGCGGCATTAATGAAAAACTGTTTTTT.

CDR3 region: CASRKRQNQPQHF. The CDR3, as DNA: TGTGCCAGCAGAAAGAGACAGAATCAGCCCCAGCATTTT. The chain employs TRBV28 and TRBJ1-5; possible D gene TRBD1, 5 bases. The germline V gene encodes CDR1 MDHEN and CDR2 SYDVKM. This CDR3 has 13 amino acids. V lost 6 bases to trimming and J lost 4 bases, with 10 bases between them.

V usage is TRBV6-6 and J usage is TRBJ1-5, with unresolved D. Germline-derived CDR1 and CDR2 are MNHNY and SVGAGI (reference sequence). CDR3 size: 14 residues. V was pared by 6 bases and J by 9 bases, with 18 bases between. The CDR3 protein is CASSSWTRGGPQHF. The CDR3 nucleotides read TGTGCCAGCAGCTCCTGGACCCGCGGTGGGCCCCAGCATTTT.

Only a few counts were recorded for this clone. The chain uses TRBV25-1 and TRBJ2-7; D is unclear. The V and J ends lost 5 bases and 2 bases respectively, with 10 bases between them. Looked up from germline, CDR1 is MGHDK and CDR2 is SYGVNS. The CDR3 is 13 residues long. The CDR3 DNA follows: TGTGCCAGCAGTCCAGGTTCCCCCTACGAGCAGTACTTC. It translates to CASSPGSPYEQYF.

The chain carries TRBV2 and TRBJ2-3, with D possibly TRBD2 on 5 matching bases. The CDR3 has 13 amino acids. Germline V gene sequence: CDR1 SNHLY, CDR2 FYNNEI. V gave up 11 bases and J gave up 3 bases, with 15 bases separating them. The DNA for the CDR3 is TGTGCCTCCCCGCGGGCGAGGACAGATACGCAGTATTTT. This translates into CASPRARTDTQYF. The complete variable domain, with remaining parts taken from reference TRBV2 and TRBJ2-3, reads EPEVTQTPSHQVTQMGQEVILRCVPISNHLYFYWYRQILGQKVEFLVSFYNNEISEKSEIFDDQFSVERPDGSNFTLKIRSTKLEDSAMYFCASPRARTDTQYFGPGTRLTVL.

The chain joins TRBV4-2 to TRBJ2-7; D assignment may be TRBD1 or TRBD2 (6 bases each). This CDR3 is built from 15 residues. Germline assignment: CDR1 LGHNA and CDR2 YNFKEQ. Deletions cut 0 bases from V and 3 bases from J, with 12 bases between. In DNA, the CDR3 is TGTGCCAGCAGCCAAGAGTCGGGGGCGAACTACGAGCAGTACTTC. Translated: CASSQESGANYEQYF.

The chain couples TRBV5-4 to TRBJ1-3; D is undetermined. V dropped 4 bases and J dropped 3 bases, with 5 bases sitting between them. CDR3 size: 12 residues. Germline lookup yields CDR1 SGHNT and CDR2 YYREEE (reference sequence). CDR3 DNA sequence: TGTGCCAGCAGCGTGGATGGAAACACCATATATTTT. Translation: CASSVDGNTIYF.

The rearrangement links TRBV19 to TRBJ2-5; TRBD1 might be the D (6 bases). The CDR3 sequence is 17 residues long. CDR1 and CDR2 from the germline V gene are LNHDA and SQIVND (reference sequence). Trimming pared 5 bases from V and 5 bases from J, leaving 24 bases between. CDR3 amino acids: CASSLISYRAVEETQYF. The CDR3 DNA sequence: TGTGCCAGTAGTCTTATATCTTACAGGGCAGTCGAGGAGACCCAGTACTTC.

The chain carries TRBV29-1 and TRBJ1-2; D gene ambiguous. The V end was cut by 7 bases, the J end by 7 bases, with 13 bases between. The CDR3 is 11 amino acids. The germline CDR1 and CDR2 sequences are SQVTM and ANQGSEA. CDR3 loop: CSGDGLTGYTF. In DNA form, the CDR3 reads TGCAGCGGCGACGGACTGACTGGCTACACCTTC.

In its sample, this clone was seen a few times. One end of the junction fails to match germline, which may point to a read error. In nucleotides, the CDR3 is TGTGCCAGCAGTTCCCTCGTTGACAGGGCGGCTGCCTTC. As protein: CASSSLVDRAAAF. The chain combines TRBV27 with TRBJ1-2; the match to TRBD1 covers 7 bases. This CDR3 comprises 13 residues. CDR1 is MNHEY and CDR2 is SMNVEV in the germline V gene (reference sequence).

This clone was detected only a few times. This rearrangement joins TRBV6-1 to TRBJ2-5, with D perhaps given as TRBD1 or TRBD2 (7 bases each). Trimming cost V 1 base and J 1 base, with 22 bases left between them. CDR1 is MNHNS, CDR2 SASEGT, per germline. The CDR3 spans 19 residues. CDR3 nucleotides: TGTGCCAGCAGTGAAGAGGGGGGGAGGACAGGCGCCCTCCAAGAGACCCAGTACTTC. Protein: CASSEEGGRTGALQETQYF.

The CDR3 here is CASSLGQGLTDTQYF. CDR3 bases: TGTGCCAGCAGCCTTGGACAGGGGCTCACAGATACGCAGTATTTT. This rearrangement joins TRBV5-8 to TRBJ2-3; TRBD1 aligns across 9 bases. With 4 bases clipped from V and 2 bases from J, the junction kept 5 bases outside the gene matches. The CDR3 totals 15 residues. CDR1 is SGHTS, CDR2 YDEGEE, per germline.

This chain joins TRBV7-8 and TRBJ1-1; D might be TRBD1 (6 bases). Germline V gives CDR1 SGHVS, CDR2 FQNEAQ. The length of the CDR3 is 12 residues. V gave up 5 bases and J gave up 9 bases, with 13 bases separating them. CDR3 region: CASSRRDTQAFF. The CDR3 coding sequence is TGTGCCAGCAGCCGCCGGGACACCCAAGCTTTCTTT.

V is TRBV27 and J is TRBJ1-1, with D possibly TRBD1 on 5 matching bases. Germline assignment: CDR1 MNHEY and CDR2 SMNVEV (reference sequence). This CDR3 is 15 amino acids long. Trimming removed 5 bases at V and 0 bases at J, with 13 bases between. DNA for the CDR3: TGTGCCAGCAGTCCCTCGGGACTAATGAACACTGAAGCTTTCTTT. It translates to CASSPSGLMNTEAFF.

The chain couples TRBV2 to TRBJ1-2, with 7 nucleotides matching TRBD1. This CDR3 is 15 amino acids long. Per germline, CDR1 SNHLY and CDR2 FYNNEI. The junction had 7 bases not matched to a gene; V was cut back by 3 bases and J by 3 bases. The CDR3 spells CASSDRGGPYYGYTF. CDR3 bases: TGTGCCAGCAGTGACAGGGGGGGTCCATACTATGGCTACACCTTC.

The chain uses TRBV5-1 and TRBJ2-3; 7 bases fit TRBD2. This CDR3 has 15 amino acids. In germline, CDR1 is SGHRS, CDR2 YFSETQ. V lost 4 bases and J lost 4; bases outside the gene matches: 9. This CDR3 is CASSPMAGESDTQYF. The CDR3 bases are TGCGCCAGCAGCCCTATGGCGGGAGAGTCAGATACGCAGTATTTT.